This T cell receptor (beta chain) was captured by sequencing in a study of human T cells and chemical hapten exposure. Library preparation tagged each individual cDNA molecule with a unique molecular identifier. In TCRdb, the RACE reads were re-called with MiXCR into one record per CDR3 protein. The sample shows 150,000 to 200,000 distinct CDR3 sequences, 28% of them seen only once. Time point given: patch test 3, about 24 weeks after DPC sensitization. The treatment is: therapeutic diphenylcyclopropenone sensitization with weekly scalp DPC. This CDR3 comprises 16 residues. Germline-derived CDR1 and CDR2 are SGHRS and YFSETQ. V lost 0 bases, J lost 3 bases, and 15 bases lay in between.

The source was whole blood, collected in connection with sensitization to the hapten diphenylcyclopropenone (DPC). The sequence derives from a woman aged 18-29 years with alopecia areata. Some clones in this sample may be carry-over from other donors' samples. V and J are TRBV5-1 and TRBJ2-5; D gene unclear. The DNA of the CDR3 is TGCGCCAGCAGCTTGGGCCCCAGGTGGGCCGAAGAGACCCAGTACTTC. This encodes CASSLGPRWAEETQYF.